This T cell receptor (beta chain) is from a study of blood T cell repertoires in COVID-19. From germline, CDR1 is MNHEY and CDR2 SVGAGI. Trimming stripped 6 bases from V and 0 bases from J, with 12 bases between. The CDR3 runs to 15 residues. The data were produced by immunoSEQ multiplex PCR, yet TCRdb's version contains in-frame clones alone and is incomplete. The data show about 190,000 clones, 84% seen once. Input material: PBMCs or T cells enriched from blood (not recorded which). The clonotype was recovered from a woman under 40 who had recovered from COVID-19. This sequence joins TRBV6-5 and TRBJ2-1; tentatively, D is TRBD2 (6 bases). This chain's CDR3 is CASSQGRGSYNEQFF. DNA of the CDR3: TGTGCCAGCAGCCAAGGGCGGGGCTCCTACAATGAGCAGTTCTTC.